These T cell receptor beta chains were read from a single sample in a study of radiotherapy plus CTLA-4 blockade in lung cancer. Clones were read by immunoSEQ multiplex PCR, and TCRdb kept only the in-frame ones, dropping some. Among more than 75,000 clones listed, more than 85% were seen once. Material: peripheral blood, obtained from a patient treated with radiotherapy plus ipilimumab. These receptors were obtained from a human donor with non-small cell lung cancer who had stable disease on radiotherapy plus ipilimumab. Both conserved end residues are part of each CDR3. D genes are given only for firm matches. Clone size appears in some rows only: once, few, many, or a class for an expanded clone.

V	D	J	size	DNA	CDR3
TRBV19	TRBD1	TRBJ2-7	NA	TGTGCCAGTAGTATCAAACAGGGGGTCTACGAGCAGTACTTC	CASSIKQGVYEQYF
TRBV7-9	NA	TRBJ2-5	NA	TGTGCCAGCAGCTTAGGACTGTCGTACCAAGAGACCCAGTACTTC	CASSLGLSYQETQYF
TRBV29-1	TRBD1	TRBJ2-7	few	TGCAGCGTTTACGATCCGGGACAGGGGGCATCCTACGAGCAGTACTTC	CSVYDPGQGASYEQYF
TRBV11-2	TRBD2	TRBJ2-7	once	TGTGCCAGCAGCTTAGCCGGACTAGCGGGAGCTAGGGAGCAGTACTTC	CASSLAGLAGAREQYF
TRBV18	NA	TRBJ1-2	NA	TGTGCCAGCTCACCAAGGACGGAGGGCTACACCTTC	CASSPRTEGYTF
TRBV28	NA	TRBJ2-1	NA	TGTCGATCTGGACTTAAGTACAATGAGCAGTTCTTC	CRSGLKYNEQFF
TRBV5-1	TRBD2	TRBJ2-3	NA	TGCGCCAGCAGCAAGTCTAGCGGGGGGGCGCCCGATACGCAGTATTTT	CASSKSSGGAPDTQYF
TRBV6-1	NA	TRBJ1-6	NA	TGTGCCAGCAGTGAAGATCTGCGGAGAGCTTATAATTCACCCCTCCACTTT	CASSEDLRRAYNSPLHF
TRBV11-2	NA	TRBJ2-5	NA	TGTGCCAGCAGCTTGCTCCCCCCGGACTGGGCAGTGGAGACCCAGTACTTC	CASSLLPPDWAVETQYF
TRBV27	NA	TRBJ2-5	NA	TGTGCCAGCAGTGCCACATGGACTTCATTCAGGGAGACCCAGTACTTC	CASSATWTSFRETQYF
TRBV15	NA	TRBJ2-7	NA	TGTGCCACCAGCTTTCCCGGGAAGGCCGGGCCCTACGAGCAGTACTTC	CATSFPGKAGPYEQYF
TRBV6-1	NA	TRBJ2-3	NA	TGTGCCAGCAGTGCCACTTCTAGCGCTAGCACAGATACGCAGTATTTT	CASSATSSASTDTQYF
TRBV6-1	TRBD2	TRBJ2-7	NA	TGTGCCAGCAGTGGCCATAACTTAGCGGGAGTTTTTTCCTACGAGCAGTACTTC	CASSGHNLAGVFSYEQYF
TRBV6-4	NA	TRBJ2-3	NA	TGTGCCAGCAGTGACCTCGAAGGGGGCACAGATACGCAGTATTTT	CASSDLEGGTDTQYF
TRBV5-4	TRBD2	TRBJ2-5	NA	TGTGCCAGCAGCTCACCGACTAGCGGTTTCCAAGAGACCCAGTACTTC	CASSSPTSGFQETQYF
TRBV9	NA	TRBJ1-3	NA	TGTGCCAGCAGCCCGCGCGAGAGCACCTCTGGAAACACCATATATTTT	CASSPRESTSGNTIYF
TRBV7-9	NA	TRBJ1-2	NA	TGTGCCAGCAGCTTAGGGGGGGCGGCTAACTATGGCTACACCTTC	CASSLGGAANYGYTF
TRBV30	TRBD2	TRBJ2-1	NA	TGTGCCTGGAGCCCTAGCGGGAGCCCCAAGGAGCAGTTCTTC	CAWSPSGSPKEQFF
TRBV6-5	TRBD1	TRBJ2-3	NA	TGTGCCAGCAGTTTGGACAGGGGGGATACGCAGTATTTT	CASSLDRGDTQYF
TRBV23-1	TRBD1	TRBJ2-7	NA	TGCGCCAGCAGTCAACCGGACAGGGGGCCTGACGAGCAGTACTTC	CASSQPDRGPDEQYF
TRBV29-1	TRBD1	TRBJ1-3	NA	TGCAGCGTTAGACAGGGGGCTGGGAACACCATATATTTT	CSVRQGAGNTIYF
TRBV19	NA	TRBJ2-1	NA	TGTGCCAGTAGTATAGAGGACAGTCATCTAAATGAGCAGTTCTTC	CASSIEDSHLNEQFF
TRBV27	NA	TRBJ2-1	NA	TGTGCCAGCAAAGCGGGCCCCACCTACAATGAGCAGTTCTTC	CASKAGPTYNEQFF
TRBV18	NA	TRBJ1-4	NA	TGTGCCAGCGCCCGACGGGGGGCGCCGGATGAAAAACTGTTTTTT	CASARRGAPDEKLFF
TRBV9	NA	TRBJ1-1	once	TGTGCCAGCAGCCCTATCAGGGGCAACACTGAAGCTTTCTTT	CASSPIRGNTEAFF
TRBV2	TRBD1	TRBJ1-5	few	TGTGCCAGCAGCGGACAGGGGACCCAGAGTAAGATTCCCCAGCATTTT	CASSGQGTQSKIPQHF
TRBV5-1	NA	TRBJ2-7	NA	TGCGCCAGCAGCTTGAAGGGGGTTCACGAGCAGTACTTC	CASSLKGVHEQYF
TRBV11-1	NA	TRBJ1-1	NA	TGTGCCAGCAGCTTATTTGCGGAAACTGAAGCTTTCTTT	CASSLFAETEAFF
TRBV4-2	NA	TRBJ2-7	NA	TGTGCCAGCAGCCAAAACGGCTACGAGCAGTACTTC	CASSQNGYEQYF
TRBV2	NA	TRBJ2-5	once	TGTGCCGGATGGGATAGTCAAGAGACCCAGTACTTC	CAGWDSQETQYF
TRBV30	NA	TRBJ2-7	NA	TGTGCCTGGAGAACAGAGACCTACGAGCAGTACTTC	CAWRTETYEQYF
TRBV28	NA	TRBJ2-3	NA	TGTGCCAGCAGTTTTTTATCTGGTGTCAAAGATACGCAGTATTTT	CASSFLSGVKDTQYF
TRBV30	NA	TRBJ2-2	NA	TGTGCCTGGAACCCCCCGGACCGGACCCTAAACCAATTTCCCGGGGAGCTGTTTTTT	CAWNPPDRTLNQFPGELFF
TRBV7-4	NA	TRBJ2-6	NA	TGTGCCAGCAGCTCTCCACCCAGCTCACAAAGTCGGGCCAACGTCCTGACTTTC	CASSSPPSSQSRANVLTF
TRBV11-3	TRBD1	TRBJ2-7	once	TGTGCCAGCAGCCGGACAGGGTTATACGAGCAGTACTTC	CASSRTGLYEQYF
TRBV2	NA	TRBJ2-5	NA	TGTGCCAGCAGAACCAGGGTGTACCAAGAGACCCAGTACTTC	CASRTRVYQETQYF
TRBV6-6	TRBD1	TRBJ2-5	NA	TGTGCCTCCTCGACAGGGGAGCGGGAGACCCAGTACTTC	CASSTGERETQYF
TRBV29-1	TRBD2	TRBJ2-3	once	TGCAGCGTTGGACTAGCGGGGGCCCTCACAGATACGCAGTATTTT	CSVGLAGALTDTQYF
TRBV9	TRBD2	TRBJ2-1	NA	TGTGCCAGCAGCGTAGTTACTAGCGTGGGTGAGCAGTTCTTC	CASSVVTSVGEQFF
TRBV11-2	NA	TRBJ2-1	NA	TGTGCCAGCAGCTTACGGGGGCTAGCGGTTTCCTACAATGAGCAGTTCTTC	CASSLRGLAVSYNEQFF
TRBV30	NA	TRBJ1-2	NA	TGTGCCTGGAGTGAGGGGGGAAACTATGGCTACACCTTC	CAWSEGGNYGYTF
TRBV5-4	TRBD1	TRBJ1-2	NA	TGTGCCAGCAGCTCAGGGGGCTACTATGGCTACACCTTC	CASSSGGYYGYTF
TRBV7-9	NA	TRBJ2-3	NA	TGTGCCAGCAGCTTAACGGGGGGACAGACAGATACGCAGTATTTT	CASSLTGGQTDTQYF
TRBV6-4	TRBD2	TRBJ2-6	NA	TGTGCCAGCAGTGTAGGAAGCGGGGGGGCGGCTGGGGCCAACGTCCTGACTTTC	CASSVGSGGAAGANVLTF
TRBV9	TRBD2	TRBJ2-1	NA	TGTGCCAGCAGCGGAAGCGGGAGGGGGTACAATGAGCAGTTCTTC	CASSGSGRGYNEQFF
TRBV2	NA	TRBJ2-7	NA	TGTGCCAGCACCAAGCGGCAGGGGAACTACGAGCAGTACTTC	CASTKRQGNYEQYF